Listed below are T cell receptor beta chains from one sample, sequenced in a study of glioma-infiltrating T cells. TCRdb recomputed calls from the multiplex PCR reads with MiXCR, one row per CDR3 protein. This table has about 380,000 distinct CDR3 sequences, more than 35% appearing once. The material sequenced was glioma tissue, nonneoplastic brain tissue, or PBMCs (not recorded which). These receptors originate from a human donor with low-grade glioma or glioblastoma, undergoing nonglioma brain surgery, or in good health (not recorded which). The CDR3 runs from the conserved cysteine through the conserved F or W. A D gene is named only where the DNA matches it firmly. Only some rows state a clone size, as once, few, many or a class for expanded clones.

J,D,size,V,DNA,CDR3
TRBJ2-5,TRBD2,.,TRBV4-1,TGCGCCAGCAGCCAAGATGGCGGGAGGGCCTTAGAGACCCAGTACTTC,CASSQDGGRALETQYF
TRBJ2-3,.,few,TRBV15,TGTGCCACCAGCACCGGCTGGGAACGCACCGCAGATACGCAGTATTTT,CATSTGWERTADTQYF
TRBJ2-1,.,few,TRBV14,TGTGCCAGCAGCCAAGATAGTAGTTCGGTTAGAGAGCAGTTCTTC,CASSQDSSSVREQFF
TRBJ1-1,.,.,TRBV4-2,TGTGCCGGCAGCCAAGAACAGAACATGAACACTGAAGCTTTCTTT,CAGSQEQNMNTEAFF
TRBJ2-7,.,.,TRBV20-1,TGCAGTGCTAGAGATGTGGGGAAACTCTCCTACGAGCAGTACTTC,CSARDVGKLSYEQYF
TRBJ1-2,.,few,TRBV28,TGTGCCAGCAATGACGGGACGGCCAACAAGGGCTACACCTTC,CASNDGTANKGYTF
TRBJ1-5,.,many,TRBV28,TGTGCCAGCAGTTTACTCCGTCCAGGGAGCAATCAGCCCCAGCATTTT,CASSLLRPGSNQPQHF
TRBJ2-3,.,few,TRBV12-3/TRBV12-4,TGTGCCAGCAGTTTGGCTAGTCCCCACACAGATACGCAGTATTTT,CASSLASPHTDTQYF
TRBJ2-1,.,many,TRBV27,TGTGCCAGCAGTCAAAGGGGCAGGCAGTTCTTC,CASSQRGRQFF
TRBJ2-7,.,.,TRBV19,TGTGCCAGTAGCGCTGTTTTGGGCTACGAGCAGTACTTC,CASSAVLGYEQYF
TRBJ1-5,TRBD1,many,TRBV28,TGTGCCAGCAGTTGGGACAGGGAGTCGCCCCAGCATTTT,CASSWDRESPQHF
TRBJ2-4,.,few,TRBV27,TGTGCCAGCACCACCTCGGGGATAGGCAAAAACATTCAGTACTTC,CASTTSGIGKNIQYF
TRBJ1-5,.,many,TRBV12-3/TRBV12-4,TGTGCCAGCAGTTTGGGAGTCCAGCCCCAGCATTTT,CASSLGVQPQHF
TRBJ2-2,.,.,TRBV6-2/TRBV6-3,TGTGCCAGCAGCAGGGGCCAGAGTGACGGGGAGCTGTTTTTT,CASSRGQSDGELFF
TRBJ2-7,TRBD2,.,TRBV25-1,TGTGTTAGCAGTTACGGTCTAGCGGGCTCCTCCTGGGACTACGAGCAGTACTTC,CVSSYGLAGSSWDYEQYF
TRBJ2-7,TRBD2,.,TRBV5-1,TGCGCCAGCAGCTTAGCCCCTCCGGGACTAGCGGGAGGCCATTACGAGCAGTACTTC,CASSLAPPGLAGGHYEQYF
TRBJ2-7,.,few,TRBV20-1,TGCAGTGCTAGAGTGAGGCCCTCAGGGTGGGACTACGAGCAGTACTTC,CSARVRPSGWDYEQYF
TRBJ2-7,TRBD1,.,TRBV3-1,TGTGCCAGCAGCCCAGCAGGGACAGGCGATCCGTGCTTC,CASSPAGTGDPCF
TRBJ2-1,.,.,TRBV29-1,TGCAGCGTTGACCGACAGTACAATGAGCAGTTCTTC,CSVDRQYNEQFF
TRBJ1-5,TRBD1,few,TRBV2,TGTGCCAGCAGTGAGGAGGGGGCGATTTCCCAGCCCCAGCATTTT,CASSEEGAISQPQHF
TRBJ2-7,.,few,TRBV6-5,TGTGCCAGTAGAACAGGGTCGTCCGAGCAGTACTTC,CASRTGSSEQYF
TRBJ2-1,.,.,TRBV29-1,TGCAGCGTTGAAGTGGTCGATGAGCAGTTCTTC,CSVEVVDEQFF
TRBJ1-1,TRBD1,.,TRBV12-3/TRBV12-4,TGTGCCAGCAGCTACAACCGGGACAGTACCGAAGCTTTCTTT,CASSYNRDSTEAFF
TRBJ2-5,.,.,TRBV6-8,TGTGCCAGCAGGTACTTTGTAGAGACCCAGTACTTC,CASRYFVETQYF
TRBJ2-1,TRBD2,.,TRBV4-3,TGCGCCAGCAGCCAAGATATGGGGACTAGCGAGAATTACAATGAGCAGTTCTTC,CASSQDMGTSENYNEQFF
TRBJ2-2,.,few,TRBV27,TGTGCCAGCAGCCTCGACGGGCGCGGCACCGGGGAGCTGTTTTTT,CASSLDGRGTGELFF
TRBJ1-2,TRBD1,.,TRBV29-1,TGCAGCGTTCCTACAGGGGGCGCGAATTATGGCTACACCTTC,CSVPTGGANYGYTF
TRBJ1-5,.,.,TRBV28,TGTGCCAGCAGACCTACAGGGCTGAGCAATCAGCCCCAGCATTTT,CASRPTGLSNQPQHF
TRBJ2-1,.,.,TRBV20-1,TGCAGTGCCAGACTCTCCTACAGTGAGCAGTTCTTC,CSARLSYSEQFF
TRBJ1-3,.,.,TRBV4-1,TGCGCCAGCAGCTTGCGACCGCTCTCTGGAAACACCATATATTTT,CASSLRPLSGNTIYF
TRBJ2-3,TRBD1,.,TRBV2,TGTGCCAGCAGGCTACGGACAGGGGGAACAGATACGCAGTATTTT,CASRLRTGGTDTQYF
TRBJ2-1,TRBD2,.,TRBV7-9,TGTGCCAGCAGCACGGCTAGCGGGAGTGGCAATGAGCAGTTCTTC,CASSTASGSGNEQFF
TRBJ2-7,.,.,TRBV7-2,TGTGCCGGCAGCTTCACGCTGCGTCCCTACGAGCAGTACTTC,CAGSFTLRPYEQYF
TRBJ2-5,.,many,TRBV6-6,TGTGCCAGCAGTTACGGTAATAGCGGACACCAAGAGACCCAGTACTTC,CASSYGNSGHQETQYF
TRBJ2-3,TRBD2,.,TRBV15,TGTGCCACCAGCAAACCTGCTAGCGGGAGCGGGCAGGGCGCAGATACGCAGTATTTT,CATSKPASGSGQGADTQYF
TRBJ1-2,.,few,TRBV4-3,TGCGCCAGCAGCCAAGATACGACAGGAAGGCTAGGGGGCTACACCTTC,CASSQDTTGRLGGYTF
TRBJ2-1,.,.,TRBV2,TGTGCCAGCAAGCAAGCGGGCTCCTACAATGAGCAGTTCTTC,CASKQAGSYNEQFF
TRBJ2-7,.,few,TRBV7-2,TGTGCCAGCAGCTTAGCAAATGGCCTAGGGGAGCAGTACTTC,CASSLANGLGEQYF
TRBJ2-1,TRBD2,many,TRBV27,TGTGCCAGCAGTCGGCTGGAGCGGGAGGGACCCTACAATGAGCAGTTCTTC,CASSRLEREGPYNEQFF
TRBJ2-7,TRBD2,.,TRBV27,TGTGCCAGCAGTCTCGGGACTAGCGGGAGCTTGTACGAGCAGTACTTC,CASSLGTSGSLYEQYF
TRBJ1-5,TRBD1,.,TRBV7-2,TGTGCCAGCAGCTCCGGGACAGGGGCATATAGCAATCAGCCCCAGCATTTT,CASSSGTGAYSNQPQHF